These 3 T cell receptor beta chains originate from one sample sequenced in a study of OX40 agonist ivuxolimab in advanced cancers. To prepare the library, the immunoSEQ multiplex PCR assay was applied. This immuneACCESS table, as held by TCRdb, lists in-frame sequences with V and J called but not all clones. Of the missing ones, under half trace to an unresolved V gene in checked studies; the others have no known cause. The sample includes roughly 60,000 clones, with about 90% observed a single time. The top ten clones comprise roughly 3.8% of the sample. Sequences were derived from CD4+ or CD8+ T cells sorted from blood, sampled in a trial of the OX40 agonist ivuxolimab. The receptors were gathered from an adult with an advanced solid tumor such as melanoma, head and neck, liver or kidney cancer.

This chain links TRBV7-6 with TRBJ2-1; 7 bases line up with TRBD1. Germline V gene sequence: CDR1 SGHVS, CDR2 FNYEAQ. This CDR3 is built from 13 residues. V was pared by 5 bases and J by 4 bases, with 2 bases of the junction left unmatched. This CDR3 reads CASSGGQYNEQFF. CDR3 in DNA: TGTGCCAGCAGCGGGGGACAGTACAATGAGCAGTTCTTC.

The chain has TRBV7-9 and TRBJ1-4; 11 bases map to TRBD1. Germline V CDR1 and CDR2: SEHNR, FQNEAQ (reference sequence). The ends lost 3 bases at V and 3 bases at J; junction bases unmatched: 3. The CDR3 has 16 amino acids. CDR3: CASSLDRGPANEKLFF. The CDR3, as DNA: TGTGCCAGCAGCTTGGACAGGGGGCCGGCTAATGAAAAACTGTTTTTT.

This sequence joins TRBV13 and TRBJ2-6; possibly TRBD1 or TRBD2 for D (5 bases each). Germline assignment: CDR1 PRHDT and CDR2 FYEKMQ (reference sequence). Trimming removed 7 bases from V and 2 bases from J, with 15 bases in between. This CDR3 region has 16 residues. The CDR3 is CASTIVQGAGANVLTF. In DNA, the CDR3 is TGTGCCAGCACCATCGTGCAGGGAGCTGGGGCCAACGTCCTGACTTTC.